This TCR beta chain is from a study of CD8+ T cells in alopecia areata. Study-wide context: The drug, tofacitinib, lasted 6 to 18 months, followed by 6 months off drug. Severity in treated patients was scored by percentage of scalp area affected. The study's findings and limits: Scalp data also include sequences from resident alphabeta T cells of normal skin. The study found TCR sharing across patients less clear than in mice, possibly for HLA reasons.

The sample's treatment: oral pan-JAK inhibitor, 5-10 mg twice daily. Of note for this clone: The antigen remains undetermined.

cDNA serving as the sequencing template came from extracted, reverse transcribed RNA. The repertoire was sequenced with immunoSEQ multiplex PCR; TCRdb's copy has only in-frame clones and lacks some. The repertoire has about 200,000 clones, roughly two fifths of them found once; the top ten carry 0.45% to 0.55%. The sample here was CD4+ T cells sorted from blood, taken at week 34, from a patient treated with tofacitinib. The source of this sequence is a human donor with alopecia areata.

CDR3 coding DNA: TGCGCCAGCAGAAGGATGGGACAATCGATGGGGTATGAGCAGTTCTTC. Its protein is CASRRMGQSMGYEQFF. The V and J genes are TRBV5-1 and TRBJ2-1; D may be TRBD1 (6 bases). Germline V gives CDR1 SGHRS, CDR2 YFSETQ. Trimming pared 5 bases from V and 8 bases from J, leaving 23 bases between. The CDR3 covers 16 residues.